The 18 T cell receptor beta chains listed next were all sequenced from one sample in a study of blood T cell repertoires in COVID-19 (dated by TCRdb to the early 2020s). The library relied on the immunoSEQ multiplex PCR assay. TCRdb carries this immuneACCESS record with in-frame sequences only. Its versions omit some clonotypes, under half of them owing to an unresolved V gene in the studies checked, with the rest unexplained. This sample comprises 100,000 or so clones, about four fifths of them detected only once. The ten largest account for 8% to 10% of the sample. The specimen was peripheral blood. The origin of the receptors is a woman in her 70s with acute or convalescent COVID-19.

This clone was recorded once. The rearrangement links TRBV7-9 to TRBJ2-4; D might be TRBD2 (6 bases). This CDR3 region has 16 residues. Germline CDR1 and CDR2: SEHNR and FQNEAQ (reference sequence). V lost 3 bases and J 1 base, leaving 13 bases between the germline ends. The CDR3 region is CASSLVTGAAKNIQYF. For the CDR3, the DNA is TGTGCCAGCAGCTTGGTTACGGGAGCGGCCAAAAACATTCAGTACTTC.

The chain joins TRBV6-2 or TRBV6-3 to TRBJ1-4; 7 bases are shared with TRBD1. The CDR3 sequence is 14 residues long. The V gene's germline CDR1 is MNHEY and CDR2 SVGEGT. V lost 6 bases to trimming and J lost 7 bases; unmatched junction nucleotides: 8. The CDR3 loop is CASSPGTVGEKLFF. As DNA, the CDR3 is TGTGCCAGCAGCCCCGGGACAGTTGGTGAAAAACTGTTTTTT.

The V gene is TRBV27, the J gene TRBJ2-7; D may be TRBD2 (7 bases). This CDR3 has 14 amino acids. Trimming took off 3 bases at V and 2 bases at J, with 11 bases between the two ends. Looked up from germline, CDR1 is MNHEY and CDR2 is SMNVEV (reference sequence). CDR3 amino acids: CASSFRGAPYEQYF. DNA of the CDR3: TGTGCCAGCAGTTTCCGGGGGGCCCCCTACGAGCAGTACTTC.

This chain joins TRBV19 and TRBJ2-2; TRBD1 agrees at 9 bases. CDR1 is LNHDA and CDR2 is SQIVND in the germline V gene (reference sequence). CDR3 length: 14 amino acids. Trimming cost V 5 bases and J 6 bases; bases outside gene matches: 4. The CDR3 nucleotides are TGTGCCAGTAGTCGGGACAGGGTCCCCGGGGAGCTGTTTTTT. Residues: CASSRDRVPGELFF.

The CDR3 DNA reads TGTGCCAGCTCACCACCAGGGGACTATGGCTACACCTTC. It encodes CASSPPGDYGYTF. This sequence joins TRBV18 and TRBJ1-2; D is perhaps TRBD1 (5 bases). The V end was cut by 0 bases, the J end by 3 bases, with 5 bases between. The CDR3 has 13 amino acids. Germline CDR1 and CDR2: KGHSH and LQKENI.

The chain employs TRBV24-1 and TRBJ2-1; 9 bases are a match to TRBD2. With V trimmed by 6 bases and J by 2 bases, 7 bases remained unmatched. This CDR3 region has 16 residues. Germline V gives CDR1 KGHDR, CDR2 SFDVKD. The CDR3 sequence: CATSRSGSVPYNEQFF. The CDR3 coding sequence is TGTGCCACCAGTCGTAGCGGGAGCGTTCCCTACAATGAGCAGTTCTTC.

The gene calls are TRBV19 and TRBJ2-3; 11 bases align to TRBD1. The CDR3 spans 16 residues. The V and J ends lost 5 bases and 5 bases, in that order; junction bases with no gene match: 9. Germline CDR1 reads LNHDA; CDR2 reads SQIVND (reference sequence). The CDR3 spells CASSPRTGGFVDTQYF. The CDR3 nucleotides read TGTGCCAGTAGTCCCCGGACAGGGGGCTTCGTAGATACGCAGTATTTT.

This clone was observed once. The genes are TRBV19 and TRBJ2-1, with 10 bases aligning to TRBD2. Per germline, CDR1 LNHDA and CDR2 SQIVND (reference sequence). The CDR3 is 15 residues long. Unmatched junction bases numbered 3, after V lost 2 bases and J lost 5 bases. The DNA of the CDR3 is TGTGCCAGTAGTATAACTAGCGGGGCACACAATGAGCAGTTCTTC. This sequence encodes CASSITSGAHNEQFF.

The chain links TRBV29-1 to TRBJ2-1; the D gene is possibly TRBD1 (6 bases). V lost 2 bases, J lost 12 bases, and 14 bases lay in between. Germline V gene lookup returns CDR1 SQVTM and CDR2 ANQGSEA. The CDR3 is 12 amino acids. The CDR3 DNA reads as TGCAGCGTTGAATTCTTGGGGGCGGCGCAGTTCTTC. It specifies CSVEFLGAAQFF.

The chain combines TRBV5-1 with TRBJ2-2, with D maybe TRBD1 (6 bases). The V gene's germline CDR1 is SGHRS and CDR2 YFSETQ. V lost 5 bases to trimming and J lost 1 base, with 12 bases between them. CDR3 length: 15 residues. In DNA form, the CDR3 reads TGCGCCAGCAGGACCGGGACACAGAACACCGGGGAGCTGTTTTTT. Translating gives CASRTGTQNTGELFF.

The J gene is TRBJ2-1, the V gene TRBV2, with a possible D match to TRBD2 (5 bases). Deletions cut 4 bases from V and 1 base from J, with 8 bases between. CDR1 is SNHLY and CDR2 is FYNNEI in the germline V gene. The CDR3 spans 14 residues. Here the CDR3 DNA reads TGTGCCAGCAGTGCCAGCGGATCCTACAATGAGCAGTTCTTC. It yields the protein CASSASGSYNEQFF.

The V gene is TRBV7-3, the J gene TRBJ1-1; TRBD1 agrees at 7 bases. CDR1 is SGHTA and CDR2 is FQGTGA in the germline V gene. V shed 0 bases, J shed 3 bases, and the junction held 4 bases outside the gene matches. This CDR3 is 15 amino acids long. The CDR3 region has the DNA TGTGCCAGCAGCTTAACCAGGGGGATTTACACTGAAGCTTTCTTT. Its protein is CASSLTRGIYTEAFF.

Only one count was recorded for this clone. This chain joins TRBV10-3 and TRBJ2-4; 9 bases are shared with TRBD2. CDR1 and CDR2 from the germline V gene are ENHRY and SYGVKD. V dropped 5 bases and J dropped 6; count of bases not matched to a gene: 11. The CDR3 covers 16 residues. In DNA, the CDR3 is TGTGCCATCAGTCCAACAGGGAGCGGGGGGCCAAACATTCAGTACTTC. Its translation: CAISPTGSGGPNIQYF.

The gene calls are TRBV11-1 and TRBJ2-7; TRBD1 aligns across 8 bases. The germline gives CDR1 SGHAT, CDR2 FQDESV (reference sequence). V dropped 5 bases and J dropped 5; count of bases not matched to a gene: 11. CDR3 length equals 15 residues. The CDR3, as DNA: TGTGCCAGCAGCCGCCCGGGACAGGATGCCAACGAGCAGTACTTC. This translates into CASSRPGQDANEQYF.

In its sample, this clone was seen a few times. The chain recombines TRBV5-1 with TRBJ1-2; perhaps TRBD1 as D (5 bases). Germline V lookup: CDR1 SGHRS, CDR2 YFSETQ. CDR3 length: 15 residues. Deletions cut 2 bases from V and 4 bases from J, with 15 bases between. CDR3 amino acids: CASSFGRAGSYGYTF. CDR3 bases: TGCGCCAGCAGCTTTGGCAGGGCGGGATCCTATGGCTACACCTTC. The entire variable domain, with the rest obtained from reference TRBV5-1 and TRBJ1-2, is as follows: KAGVTQTPRYLIKTRGQQVTLSCSPISGHRSVSWYQQTPGQGLQFLFEYFSETQRNKGNFPGRFSGRQFSNSRSEMNVSTLELGDSALYLCASSFGRAGSYGYTFGSGTRLTVV.

This clone occurred a few times. The chain has TRBV6-1 and TRBJ2-5; no clear D gene. Germline assignment: CDR1 MNHNS and CDR2 SASEGT. Trimming took off 1 base at V and 0 bases at J, with 24 bases between the two ends. The CDR3 loop spans 20 amino acids. CDR3 nucleotides: TGTGCCAGCAGTGAAGGTTTGGATAGCATAGAGGATCGGTACCAAGAGACCCAGTACTTC. It is translated as CASSEGLDSIEDRYQETQYF.

The rearrangement uses TRBV7-2 and TRBJ1-5; a possible D gene is TRBD1 (5 bases). V lost 1 base and J 5 bases, leaving 6 bases between the germline ends. CDR1 is SGHTA and CDR2 is FQGNSA in the germline V gene. The CDR3 runs to 13 residues. CDR3 region: CASSLGGDQPQHF. The CDR3, as DNA: TGTGCCAGCAGCTTAGGGGGGGATCAGCCCCAGCATTTT.

The V and J genes are TRBV2 and TRBJ1-4; a possible D gene is TRBD1 (6 bases). V lost 0 bases and J lost 7, with 18 bases in between. Germline assignment: CDR1 SNHLY and CDR2 FYNNEI. The CDR3 contains 17 residues. The CDR3 spells CASSEALGPGVPEKLFF. The CDR3 nucleotides read TGTGCCAGCAGTGAAGCGCTTGGGCCAGGGGTCCCTGAAAAACTGTTTTTT.